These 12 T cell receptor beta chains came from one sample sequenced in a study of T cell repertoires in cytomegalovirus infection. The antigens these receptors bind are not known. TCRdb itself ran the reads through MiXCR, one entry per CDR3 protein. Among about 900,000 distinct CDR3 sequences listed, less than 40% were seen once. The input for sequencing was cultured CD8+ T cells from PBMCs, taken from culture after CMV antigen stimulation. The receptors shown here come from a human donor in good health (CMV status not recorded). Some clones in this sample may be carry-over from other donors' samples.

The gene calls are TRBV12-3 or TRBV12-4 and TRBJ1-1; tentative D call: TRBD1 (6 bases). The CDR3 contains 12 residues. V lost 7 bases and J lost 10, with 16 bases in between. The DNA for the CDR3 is TGTGCCAGCATGCAGGGGTTGAAAGGAGCTTTCTTT. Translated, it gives CASMQGLKGAFF.

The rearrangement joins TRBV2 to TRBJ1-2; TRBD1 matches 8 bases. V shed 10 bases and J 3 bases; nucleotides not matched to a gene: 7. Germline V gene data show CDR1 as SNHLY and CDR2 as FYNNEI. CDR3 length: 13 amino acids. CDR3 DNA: TGTGCCACCCCGACAGGGGAAGACTATGGCTACACCTTC. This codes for CATPTGEDYGYTF.

The CDR3 DNA reads as TGCGCCAGCAGCCGGGCCCTAAACAATGAGCAGTTCTTC. Translation: CASSRALNNEQFF. This chain uses TRBV4-1 with TRBJ2-1; no reliable D call. The CDR3 totals 13 residues. The V end was cut by 4 bases, the J end by 5 bases, with 9 bases between. CDR1 is MGHRA, CDR2 YSYEKL, per germline.

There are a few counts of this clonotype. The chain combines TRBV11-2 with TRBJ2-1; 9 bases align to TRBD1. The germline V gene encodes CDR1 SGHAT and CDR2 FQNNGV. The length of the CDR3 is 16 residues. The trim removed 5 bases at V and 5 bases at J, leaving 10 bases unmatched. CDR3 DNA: TGTGCCAGCAGCCCCATCGGACAGGGGACCCACAATGAGCAGTTCTTC. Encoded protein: CASSPIGQGTHNEQFF.

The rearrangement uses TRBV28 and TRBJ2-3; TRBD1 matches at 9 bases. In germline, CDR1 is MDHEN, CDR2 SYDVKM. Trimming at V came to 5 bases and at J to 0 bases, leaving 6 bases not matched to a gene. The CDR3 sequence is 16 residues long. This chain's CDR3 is CASSLTGGKSTDTQYF. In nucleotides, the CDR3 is TGTGCCAGCAGTCTAACAGGGGGCAAGAGCACAGATACGCAGTATTTT.

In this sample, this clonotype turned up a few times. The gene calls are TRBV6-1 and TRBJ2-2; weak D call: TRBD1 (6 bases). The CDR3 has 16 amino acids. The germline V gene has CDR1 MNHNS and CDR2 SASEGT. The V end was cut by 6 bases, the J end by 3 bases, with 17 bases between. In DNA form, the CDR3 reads TGTGCCAGCAGACAAGGGGGAGCAACTTACACCGGGGAGCTGTTTTTT. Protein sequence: CASRQGGATYTGELFF.

CDR3 in amino acids: CASSQELAGGPDGELFF. Written as DNA, the CDR3 is TGTGCCAGCAGCCAAGAGTTAGCGGGGGGGCCCGACGGGGAGCTGTTTTTT. The chain uses TRBV4-2 and TRBJ2-2, with TRBD2 matching 11 bases. With 0 bases clipped from V and 7 bases from J, the junction kept 7 bases outside the gene matches. Per germline, CDR1 LGHNA and CDR2 YNFKEQ. The CDR3 contains 17 residues.

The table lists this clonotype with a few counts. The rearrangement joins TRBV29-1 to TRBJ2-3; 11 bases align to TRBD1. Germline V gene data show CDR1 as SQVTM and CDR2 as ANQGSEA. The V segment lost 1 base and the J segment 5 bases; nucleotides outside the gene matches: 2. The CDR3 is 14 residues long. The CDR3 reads CSVEGTGGKDTQYF. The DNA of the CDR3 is TGCAGCGTTGAAGGGACAGGGGGCAAAGATACGCAGTATTTT.

CDR3 nucleotide sequence: TGTACCACCCGGGACAGGTTTATGCGGGCTTCTCAGCCCCAGCATTTT. Amino acid sequence: CTTRDRFMRASQPQHF. The chain joins TRBV6-5 to TRBJ1-5; 8 bases agree with TRBD1. The CDR3 totals 16 residues. Germline V gives CDR1 MNHEY, CDR2 SVGAGI.

The chain's CDR3 is CASISRSGPTDTQYF. The CDR3 nucleotides are TGTGCCAGCATCTCGAGAAGCGGGCCCACAGATACGCAGTATTTT. The chain joins TRBV28 to TRBJ2-3; D might be TRBD2 (6 bases). The CDR3 loop spans 15 amino acids. The ends were cut back, 7 bases at V and 2 bases at J, with 16 bases in the middle. Germline-derived CDR1 and CDR2 are MDHEN and SYDVKM.

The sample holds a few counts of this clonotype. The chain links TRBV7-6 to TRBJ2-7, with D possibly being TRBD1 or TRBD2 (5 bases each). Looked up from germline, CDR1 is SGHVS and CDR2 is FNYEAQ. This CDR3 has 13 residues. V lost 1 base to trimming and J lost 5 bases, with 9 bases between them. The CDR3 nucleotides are TGTGCCAGCAGCTTAGATGGGACCCACGAGCAGTACGTC. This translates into CASSLDGTHEQYV.

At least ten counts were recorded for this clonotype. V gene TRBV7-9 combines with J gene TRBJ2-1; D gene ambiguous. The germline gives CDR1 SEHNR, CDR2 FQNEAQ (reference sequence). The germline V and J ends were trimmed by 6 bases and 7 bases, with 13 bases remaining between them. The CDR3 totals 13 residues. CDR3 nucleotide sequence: TGTGCCAGCAGTTTAAATGGGGAAAATGAGCAGTTCTTC. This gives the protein CASSLNGENEQFF.